Below, 17 T cell receptor beta chains from the same sample are listed, as sequenced in a study of shared T cell receptors in the human thymus. Generated by immunoSEQ multiplex PCR, the TCRdb table keeps only in-frame clones and is missing some. The data show hundreds of thousands of clones, with more than 75% seen just once and about 0.01% held by the top ten. The same specimen was also included in a second study, on human thymus T cells.

Sequencing was carried out using thymocytes. The receptor source for this set is a boy in the first two years of life with a congenital heart defect.

This clone appeared a few times. The J gene is TRBJ1-3, the V gene TRBV4-3; D ambiguous. Trimming removed 0 bases from V and 1 base from J, with 19 bases in between. In germline, CDR1 is LGHNA, CDR2 YSLEER. The CDR3 is made up of 19 amino acids. CDR3 sequence: CASSQDEAPSRRSGNTIYF. CDR3 DNA sequence: TGCGCCAGCAGCCAAGATGAAGCCCCTTCAAGGAGGTCTGGAAACACCATATATTTT.

This sequence joins TRBV30 and TRBJ2-7; 9 bases line up with TRBD1. V lost 0 bases to trimming and J lost 2 bases; unmatched junction nucleotides: 5. Per the germline V gene, CDR1 is GTSNPN and CDR2 is SVGIG (reference sequence). There are 15 residues in the CDR3. CDR3 DNA sequence: TGTGCCTGGAGTGTCCAGGGACAGGGACCCTACGAGCAGTACTTC. This codes for CAWSVQGQGPYEQYF.

V gene TRBV28 combines with J gene TRBJ2-2; TRBD1 agrees at 9 bases. This CDR3 has 17 residues. Germline V lookup: CDR1 MDHEN, CDR2 SYDVKM. V lost 2 bases, J lost 6 bases, and 10 bases stayed unmatched. The CDR3 here is CASSLGGDRVWPGELFF. The CDR3 coding sequence is TGTGCCAGCAGTTTAGGGGGGGACAGGGTGTGGCCCGGGGAGCTGTTTTTT.

V gene TRBV27 combines with J gene TRBJ2-7, with TRBD2 matching over 9 bases. V was clipped by 7 bases and J by 3 bases; unmatched bases: 16. Germline CDR1 reads MNHEY; CDR2 reads SMNVEV (reference sequence). The CDR3 covers 17 residues. In DNA, the CDR3 is TGTGCCAGCAAACCGCACCGACTAGCGGAGACCCTCTACGAGCAGTACTTC. Residues: CASKPHRLAETLYEQYF.

V gene TRBV4-1 combines with J gene TRBJ2-2; D is undetermined. CDR3 length: 14 amino acids. From germline, CDR1 is MGHRA and CDR2 YSYEKL. V was trimmed by 1 base and J by 1 base, leaving 4 bases between them. CDR3 sequence (DNA): TGCGCCAGCAGCCAAGCCCTGAACACCGGGGAGCTGTTTTTT. Residues: CASSQALNTGELFF.

In this sample, this clone turned up once. The chain recombines TRBV11-3 with TRBJ1-1, with TRBD1 matching over 9 bases. The V and J ends lost 0 bases and 1 base, in that order; junction bases with no gene match: 3. The CDR3 consists of 16 residues. Per the germline V gene, CDR1 is SGHNT and CDR2 is YENEEA. Here the CDR3 reads CASSLEGQGKNTEAFF. In nucleotides, the CDR3 is TGTGCCAGCAGCTTAGAGGGACAGGGTAAGAACACTGAAGCTTTCTTT. The whole variable domain, filled in from reference TRBV11-3 and TRBJ1-1, reads EAGVVQSPRYKIIEKKQPVAFWCNPISGHNTLYWYLQNLGQGPELLIRYENEEAVDDSQLPKDRFSAERLKGVDSTLKIQPAELGDSAVYLCASSLEGQGKNTEAFFGQGTRLTVV.

The V gene is TRBV14, the J gene TRBJ1-1, with D unresolved. This CDR3 has 16 amino acids. Germline lookup yields CDR1 SGHDN and CDR2 FVKESK. Trimming took 1 base from V and 6 from J, leaving 18 bases between them. In nucleotides, the CDR3 is TGTGCCAGCAGCCAAGCATTTAGGACTCTTGGGGCTGAAGCTTTCTTT. This encodes CASSQAFRTLGAEAFF.

The chain employs TRBV9 and TRBJ1-3; 8 bases map to TRBD1. Per the germline V gene, CDR1 is SGDLS and CDR2 is YYNGEE. J gave up 0 bases and V 4 bases, and 9 bases lay outside the gene matches. The CDR3 loop spans 17 amino acids. CDR3 sequence (DNA): TGTGCCAGCAGCCTCTCGGGACAGGAGAGCTCTGGAAACACCATATATTTT. Its protein is CASSLSGQESSGNTIYF.

This rearrangement joins TRBV6-1 to TRBJ2-7; 9 bases align to TRBD1. The CDR3 consists of 17 residues. The junction had 11 bases not matched to a gene; V was cut back by 0 bases and J by 5 bases. The germline gives CDR1 MNHNS, CDR2 SASEGT. The CDR3 spells CASSEAESQDRGHEQYF. Here the CDR3 DNA reads TGTGCCAGCAGTGAAGCGGAGTCCCAGGACAGGGGACACGAGCAGTACTTC.

The gene calls are TRBV30 and TRBJ1-6; D call uncertain. Germline assignment: CDR1 GTSNPN and CDR2 SVGIG (reference sequence). This CDR3 region has 12 residues. V was clipped by 4 bases and J by 9 bases, with 10 bases between them. CDR3: CAWNGVSSPLHF. The CDR3, as DNA: TGTGCCTGGAACGGAGTCAGTTCACCCCTCCACTTT.

This clone is a singleton in its sample. This chain uses TRBV7-8 with TRBJ1-5; no clear D gene. CDR3 length: 17 residues. Trimming cost V 2 bases and J 6 bases, with 20 bases left between them. The V gene's germline CDR1 is SGHVS and CDR2 FQNEAQ. CDR3 bases: TGTGCCAGCAGCTTACCCCACAAGGACCGGAGGAGTCAGCCCCAGCATTTT. Encoded protein: CASSLPHKDRRSQPQHF.

The sample holds a few counts of this clone. J is TRBJ2-2 and V is TRBV15, with 11 bases aligning to TRBD2. Germline CDR1 reads LNHNV; CDR2 reads YYDKDF (reference sequence). The trim removed 0 bases at V and 5 bases at J, leaving 5 bases unmatched. The CDR3 consists of 17 residues. CDR3: CATSRDGGLAGTGELFF. The CDR3 coding sequence is TGTGCCACCAGCAGAGATGGTGGACTAGCGGGTACCGGGGAGCTGTTTTTT.

The V gene is TRBV25-1, the J gene TRBJ2-3; 14 bases are a match to TRBD2. The CDR3 totals 17 residues. Germline V gene sequence: CDR1 MGHDK, CDR2 SYGVNS. With 6 bases clipped from V and 3 bases from J, the junction kept 8 bases outside the gene matches. The chain's CDR3 is CASRGLAGDLWTDTQYF. CDR3 in DNA: TGTGCCAGCAGGGGACTAGCGGGGGACCTTTGGACAGATACGCAGTATTTT.

This clone was recorded once. The chain employs TRBV11-2 and TRBJ2-1; 9 nucleotides align to TRBD1. J gave up 10 bases and V 4 bases, and 20 bases lay outside the gene matches. Germline loops: CDR1 SGHAT, CDR2 FQNNGV. The CDR3 runs 18 residues. CDR3 amino acids: CASSSPRGDRVPTWEQFF. Here the CDR3 DNA reads TGTGCCAGCAGCTCCCCCCGCGGGGACAGGGTACCTACATGGGAGCAGTTCTTC. The full variable domain, with the rest looked up from reference TRBV11-2 and TRBJ2-1, is EAGVAQSPRYKIIEKRQSVAFWCNPISGHATLYWYQQILGQGPKLLIQFQNNGVVDDSQLPKDRFSAERLKGVDSTLKIQPAKLEDSAVYLCASSSPRGDRVPTWEQFFGPGTRLTVL.

V gene TRBV11-3 combines with J gene TRBJ2-7; tentatively, D is TRBD1 (6 bases). Per the germline V gene, CDR1 is SGHNT and CDR2 is YENEEA. V lost 0 bases to trimming and J lost 3 bases, with 12 bases between them. The CDR3 has 15 amino acids. CDR3 sequence (DNA): TGTGCCAGCAGCTTAGATTCTACAGGGTGCTACGAGCAGTACTTC. Protein: CASSLDSTGCYEQYF.

This chain connects TRBV27 to TRBJ2-3; the D is unclear. The length of the CDR3 is 17 residues. V lost 2 bases, J lost 0 bases, and 15 bases lay in between. Germline V lookup: CDR1 MNHEY, CDR2 SMNVEV (reference sequence). The CDR3 loop reads CASSLPRSNSSTDTQYF. In DNA form, the CDR3 reads TGTGCCAGCAGTTTACCCCGGAGTAATTCTAGCACAGATACGCAGTATTTT.

The chain carries TRBV7-2 and TRBJ2-7, with 8 positions matching TRBD1. With V trimmed by 4 bases and J by 7 bases, 12 bases remained unmatched. Germline-derived CDR1 and CDR2 are SGHTA and FQGNSA. The CDR3 sequence is 15 residues long. CDR3: CASSYLPKQGDEQYF. The CDR3 nucleotides read TGTGCCAGCAGCTATTTGCCCAAACAGGGGGATGAGCAGTACTTC.